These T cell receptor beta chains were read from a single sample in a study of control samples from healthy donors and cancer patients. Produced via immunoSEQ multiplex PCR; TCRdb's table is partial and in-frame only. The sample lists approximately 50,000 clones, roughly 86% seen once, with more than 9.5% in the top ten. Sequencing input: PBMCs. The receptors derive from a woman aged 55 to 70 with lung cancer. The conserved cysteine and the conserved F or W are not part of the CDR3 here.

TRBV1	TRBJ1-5	TSSQDQQGSPPGSGKSSQPQH
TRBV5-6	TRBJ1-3	ASSLIGQSSGNTIY
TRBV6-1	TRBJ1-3	ASSEGGNTIY
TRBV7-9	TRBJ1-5	ASSLGSDGAGQPQH
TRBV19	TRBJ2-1	ASRPQDGGGKQF
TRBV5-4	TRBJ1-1	ASSRGGVNTEAF
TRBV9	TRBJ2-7	ASSAGTHRPYEQY
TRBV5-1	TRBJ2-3	ASSLEDVSTDTQY
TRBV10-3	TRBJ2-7	AISESGGGQDPYEQY
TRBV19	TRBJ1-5	ASSSVSTTINQPQH
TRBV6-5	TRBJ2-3	ASSYSMSQNTQY
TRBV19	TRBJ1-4	ASRSRGPQTINEKLF
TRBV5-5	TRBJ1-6	ASSLETGRNSPLH
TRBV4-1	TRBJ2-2	ASSQDGRTGELF
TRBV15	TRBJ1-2	ATSWGEGRNYGYT
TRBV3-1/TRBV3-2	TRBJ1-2	ASSQASGRHYGYT
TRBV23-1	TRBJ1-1	ASSRSTGTVRRKRDTEAF
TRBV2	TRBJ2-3	ASTRDRASTDTQY
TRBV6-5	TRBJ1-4	ASSLQGAKGEKLF
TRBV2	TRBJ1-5	ASSEWGYGTGQQPQH
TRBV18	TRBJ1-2	ASSPLPGYGYT
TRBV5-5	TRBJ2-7	ASSIGSPNYEQY
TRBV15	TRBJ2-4	ATSREGLAGPMAKNIQY
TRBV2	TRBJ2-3	ASSESSGGGNTQY
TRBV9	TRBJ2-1	ASSPGGNEQF
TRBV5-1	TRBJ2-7	ASSLVGQAYEQY
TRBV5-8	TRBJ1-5	ASRIRVSNQPQH
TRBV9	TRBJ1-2	ASSVGTGGFYGYT
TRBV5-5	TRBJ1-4	ASSLDPGRNEKLF
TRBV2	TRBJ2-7	ASSIGQGEEQY
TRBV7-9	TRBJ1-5	ASSPSNDRNQPQH
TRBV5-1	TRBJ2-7	ASSVGTGGYEQY
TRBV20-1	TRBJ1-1	SARRNTEAF
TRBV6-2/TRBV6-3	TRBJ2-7	ASSRHDNYEQY
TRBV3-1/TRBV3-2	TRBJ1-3	ASSRERLLTGNTIY
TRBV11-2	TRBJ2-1	ASSWIREQF
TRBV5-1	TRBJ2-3	ASSRTSGGYDTDTQY